Sequencing of this T cell receptor beta chain was carried out in a study of Ad26.COV2.S vaccination and SARS-CoV-2 variants. The overall study: The donor was enrolled in the Ad26.COV2.S arm of the COV1001 trial. In the study, Ad26.COV2.S was injected intramuscularly once, or twice 56 days apart.

CDR1 and CDR2 (germline): LGHDT, YNNKEL (reference sequence). The CDR3 length is 17 residues. With V trimmed by 0 bases and J by 8 bases, 9 bases remained unmatched. This table comes from immunoSEQ multiplex PCR, and its TCRdb copy is limited to in-frame clones, with some not included. This table holds under 600,000 clones, about nine tenths found once. Turning to this clone: Its specificity is not known.

Findings and caveats of the study: After vaccination, substantial breadth of spike-specific CD8+ and CD4+ responses was reported.

Described treatment: 15 to 20 received Ad26.COV2.S at low or high dose, single or two shots; about five received placebo; per-sample allocation not given. The samples date from day 63 after the first vaccine or placebo injection. Vaccination employed an Ad26 vector expressing the Wuhan-strain SARS-CoV-2 spike. The sample in question was peripheral blood, obtained in a trial of Ad26.COV2.S vaccine versus placebo. This receptor was taken from a person between 18 and 65 years old who received the Ad26.COV2.S COVID-19 vaccine or a placebo. V is TRBV3-1 (or the pseudogene TRBV3-2) and J is TRBJ2-1; TRBD2 aligns across 11 bases. The CDR3 protein is CASSQDKLAGVLDEQFF. The CDR3 nucleotides read TGTGCCAGCAGCCAAGATAAACTAGCGGGAGTATTGGATGAGCAGTTCTTC.